The 3 T cell receptor beta chains below all came from one sample that was sequenced in a study of T cells in Graves' hyperthyroidism and ophthalmopathy. RNA transcripts served as the template for amplifying TCR beta CDR3 regions. The HTBI set primed first-round TCR CDR3 RT-PCR. MiXCR, applied by TCRdb to the multiplex PCR reads, yields one record per CDR3 protein. Of some 500,000 distinct CDR3 sequences listed, roughly an eighth are singletons. Material: blood. The receptor source for this set is a woman aged 18-35 years with Graves' hyperthyroidism.

The chain joins TRBV11-2 to TRBJ1-4; 11 bases are shared with TRBD1. The CDR3 runs 15 residues. The germline gives CDR1 SGHAT, CDR2 FQNNGV. The trim removed 0 bases at V and 7 bases at J, leaving 1 base unmatched. The CDR3 coding sequence is TGTGCCAGCAGCTTAGAGGGACAGGGGGGTGAAAAACTGTTTTTT. This gives the protein CASSLEGQGGEKLFF.

This clonotype was counted many times. The CDR3 here is CSASGTLYNEQFF. The CDR3 DNA reads TGCAGTGCTAGCGGCACGCTCTACAATGAGCAGTTCTTC. The chain links TRBV20-1 to TRBJ2-1; D remains ambiguous. V dropped 3 bases and J dropped 3 bases, with 9 bases sitting between them. Germline values: CDR1 DFQATT, CDR2 SNEGSKA (reference sequence). The CDR3 sequence is 13 residues long.

The rearrangement links TRBV7-9 to TRBJ2-3, with D uncertain. The V end lost 5 bases, the J end lost 1 base, and 10 bases lay between the germline ends. The germline gives CDR1 SEHNR, CDR2 FQNEAQ (reference sequence). CDR3 length: 14 amino acids. DNA of the CDR3: TGTGCCAGCAGCCTAGGTGTACGCACAGATACGCAGTATTTT. Translating gives CASSLGVRTDTQYF.